These T cell receptor beta chains were read from a single sample in a study of tumor and adjacent non-tumor tissue in lung cancer. MiXCR, run by TCRdb on the multiplex PCR reads, gives a single entry per CDR3 protein. The sample records 55,000 to 75,000 distinct CDR3 sequences, 60% being singletons. Source material: lung tumor tissue. The receptors originated from a man aged 45-60 years with non-small cell lung cancer. Both conserved end residues are part of each CDR3. Each record gives: D gene, J gene, V gene, clone size, CDR3 protein, CDR3 DNA. A D gene is named only where the DNA matches it firmly. Clone size appears in some rows only: once, few, many, or a class for an expanded clone.

. TRBJ2-1 TRBV14 many CASSQRADLLWNEQFF TGTGCCAGCAGCCAGAGAGCGGATCTTCTGTGGAATGAGCAGTTCTTC
. TRBJ1-4 TRBV6-1 . CASSAVLNDELFF TGTGCCAGCAGCGCCGTTCTGAATGATGAACTGTTTTTT
. TRBJ2-7 TRBV10-1 . CASSDGLGSKQYF TGCGCCAGCAGTGATGGGCTTGGTAGCAAGCAGTACTTC
. TRBJ1-6 TRBV10-2 . CAGALQDLDSSLHF TGCGCCGGCGCGCTACAGGACCTTGATTCATCCCTCCACTTT
TRBD2 TRBJ2-1 TRBV30 . CAWSVGLACYNELFF TGTGCCTGGAGTGTGGGACTAGCGTGCTACAATGAGCTGTTCTTC
. TRBJ2-1 TRBV29-1 . CGFDARRGNEQFF TGCGGCTTTGATGCCCGGAGGGGCAATGAGCAGTTCTTC
TRBD1 TRBJ2-5 TRBV10-1 many CAMPGQSSQETQYF TGCGCCATGCCGGGACAGTCCTCTCAAGAGACCCAGTACTTC
TRBD1 TRBJ1-2 TRBV5-1 . CASSLIQGQDYTF TGCGCCAGCAGCCTTATACAGGGACAGGACTACACCTTC
. TRBJ2-3 TRBV7-8 . CASSLKAGMLTDTQYF TGTGCCAGCAGCTTAAAGGCAGGGATGCTCACAGATACGCAGTATTTT
. TRBJ2-3 TRBV11-3 . CASIPGTGGFADTRYF TGTGCCAGCATCCCAGGGACTGGCGGGTTTGCAGATACGCGGTATTTT
. TRBJ2-5 TRBV4-1 many CASSPQGGAHHQETQYF TGCGCCAGCAGCCCCCAGGGGGGGGCCCATCACCAAGAGACCCAGTACTTC
TRBD1 TRBJ1-5 TRBV20-1 few CSAPRQGRKGNQPQHF TGCAGTGCGCCCCGACAGGGGAGAAAAGGGAATCAGCCCCAGCATTTT
TRBD2 TRBJ2-7 TRBV4-1 many CASSHPAGGDKTYEQYF TGCGCCAGCAGCCACCCAGCCGGGGGGGACAAGACCTACGAGCAGTACTTC
. TRBJ2-3 TRBV10-3 many CATSDEGGSDTQYF TGTGCCACCTCAGATGAAGGGGGATCAGATACGCAGTATTTT
. TRBJ2-5 TRBV24-1 . CATSDLGETQYF TGTGCCACCAGTGATTTGGGTGAGACCCAGTACTTC
. TRBJ2-1 TRBV11-2 few CAGGTASNKQFF TGTGCCGGAGGGACGGCTTCCAATAAGCAGTTCTTC
. TRBJ2-7 TRBV28 many CASSLRSPPYEQYF TGTGCCAGCAGTTTAAGGTCACCCCCCTACGAGCAGTACTTC
. TRBJ1-2 TRBV30 . CAWIHRVIGYAF TGTGCCTGGATTCACAGGGTTATTGGTTACGCCTTC
. TRBJ2-3 TRBV29-1 . CGVVGGDTQYF TGCGGCGTCGTGGGAGGAGATACGCAGTATTTT
TRBD1 TRBJ1-6 TRBV6-5 few CASRTAGGYNSPLHF TGTGCCAGCAGGACGGCAGGGGGGTATAATTCACCCCTCCACTTT
TRBD2 TRBJ2-2 TRBV10-3 . CVISERGSGPTNTGGLFF TGTGTCATCAGTGAGCGGGGATCCGGACCTACGAACACTGGGGGGCTGTTTTTT
. TRBJ2-5 TRBV6-2/TRBV6-3 . CVSSTGETQYF TGTGTCAGCAGCACGGGGGAGACCCAGTACTTC
TRBD2 TRBJ2-1 TRBV12-3/TRBV12-4 . CASLLAGTYKEQFF TGTGCCAGCTTACTAGCGGGTACTTACAAGGAGCAATTCTTC
TRBD2 TRBJ2-7 TRBV6-5 . CASSNSGTHSYEQYF TGTGCCAGCAGTAATAGCGGGACGCACTCCTACGAGCAGTACTTC
TRBD1 TRBJ1-1 TRBV20-1 . CSVRGRTGMNTEAFF TGCAGTGTTAGGGGACGGACAGGCATGAACACTGAAGCTTTCTTT
. TRBJ2-7 TRBV12-3/TRBV12-4 many CASSQGGGEQYF TGTGCCAGCAGTCAGGGGGGGGGTGAGCAGTACTTC
TRBD1 TRBJ2-6 TRBV4-1 . CASSQGDRASISGANVLIF TGCGCCAGCAGCCAGGGAGACAGGGCCTCAATCTCTGGGGCCAACGTCCTGATCTTC
TRBD1 TRBJ2-7 TRBV5-5 many CASSPLGQGFGEQYF TGTGCCAGCAGCCCACTAGGACAGGGCTTCGGGGAGCAGTACTTC
. TRBJ2-3 TRBV5-1 . CASSLSRPSTDTQYF TGCGCCAGCAGCTTGAGTAGGCCCTCGACAGATACGCAGTATTTT
. TRBJ2-5 TRBV11-2 . CARSSQETQCF TGTGCCAGGAGCTCTCAAGAGACCCAGTGCTTC
. TRBJ2-1 TRBV4-1 once CARSQDGGDQQFF TGCGCCAGGAGCCAAGACGGGGGCGATCAGCAGTTCTTC
TRBD1 TRBJ2-1 TRBV20-1 once CSANGQGASYSEQFF TGCAGTGCGAACGGACAGGGGGCGTCTTACAGTGAGCAGTTCTTC
TRBD2 TRBJ2-7 TRBV20-1 few CSAPLMGGRPYEQYF TGCAGTGCTCCCCTTATGGGGGGGAGGCCCTACGAGCAGTACTTC
TRBD2 TRBJ2-1 TRBV20-1 . CSANCGGTVDEQFF TGCAGCGCCAATTGCGGGGGGACCGTGGATGAGCAGTTCTTC
. TRBJ1-2 TRBV18 many CASSPPFEGYGYTF TGTGCCAGCTCACCACCTTTTGAGGGCTATGGCTACACCTTC
. TRBJ2-7 TRBV7-8 . CASGLRGGDSQEQYF TGTGCCAGCGGCTTAAGGGGGGGTGACTCCCAAGAGCAGTACTTC
TRBD2 TRBJ2-3 TRBV11-3 . CASSSGTSWGASDAQYF TGTGCCAGCAGCTCCGGGACTAGCTGGGGGGCCTCAGATGCGCAGTATTTT
. TRBJ2-3 TRBV10-3 . CTISESVAFLTDTQYF TGTACCATCAGTGAGTCCGTAGCGTTCCTCACAGATACGCAGTATTTT
. TRBJ2-3 TRBV5-1 few CASSLDGREQYF TGCGCCAGCAGCTTGGATGGTCGCGAGCAGTATTTT
. TRBJ2-7 TRBV25-1 few CASSESGSSYEQYF TGTGCCAGCAGTGAATCCGGGAGCTCCTACGAGCAGTACTTC
TRBD2 TRBJ2-7 TRBV11-2 . CASSFRRGGGYEQYF TGTGCCAGCAGCTTCAGGAGGGGCGGGGGATACGAGCAGTACTTC
TRBD1 TRBJ2-7 TRBV11-2 . CTSSLALPGQASVRYF TGTACCAGCAGCTTAGCCCTTCCGGGACAGGCTTCGGTGCGGTACTTC
TRBD2 TRBJ2-3 TRBV11-2 many CASSLALAGTGDTQYF TGTGCCAGCAGCTTAGCCTTAGCGGGAACTGGAGATACGCAGTATTTT
. TRBJ2-6 TRBV30 . CAWSEGVGGANVLTF TGTGCCTGGAGTGAAGGGGTCGGCGGGGCCAACGTCCTGACTTTC
TRBD2 TRBJ2-5 TRBV4-1 few CASNQDTTGRGETQYF TGCGCCAGCAACCAAGATACAACGGGGCGGGGGGAGACCCAGTACTTC
. TRBJ1-5 TRBV12-3/TRBV12-4 many CASSFSLGSNQPQHF TGTGCCAGCAGTTTTTCTCTGGGTAGCAATCAGCCCCAGCATTTT